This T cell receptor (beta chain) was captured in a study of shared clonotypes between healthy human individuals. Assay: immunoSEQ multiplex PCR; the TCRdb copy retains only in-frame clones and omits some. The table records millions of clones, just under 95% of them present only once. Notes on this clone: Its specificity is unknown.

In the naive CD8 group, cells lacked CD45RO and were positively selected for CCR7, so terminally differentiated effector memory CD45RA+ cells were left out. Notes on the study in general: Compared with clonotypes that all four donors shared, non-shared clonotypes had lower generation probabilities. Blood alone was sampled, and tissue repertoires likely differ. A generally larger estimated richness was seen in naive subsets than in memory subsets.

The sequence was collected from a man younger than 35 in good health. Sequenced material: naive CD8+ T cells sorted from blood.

The CDR3 region is CASSLLRAGPYEQYF. Written as DNA, the CDR3 is TGTGCCAGCAGCTTACTTAGAGCGGGACCCTACGAGCAGTACTTC. The V gene is TRBV7-2, the J gene TRBJ2-7, with 7 bases that match TRBD2. The CDR3 is 15 residues long. The germline V gene has CDR1 SGHTA and CDR2 FQGNSA. V lost 2 bases, J lost 2 bases, and 6 bases stayed unmatched.